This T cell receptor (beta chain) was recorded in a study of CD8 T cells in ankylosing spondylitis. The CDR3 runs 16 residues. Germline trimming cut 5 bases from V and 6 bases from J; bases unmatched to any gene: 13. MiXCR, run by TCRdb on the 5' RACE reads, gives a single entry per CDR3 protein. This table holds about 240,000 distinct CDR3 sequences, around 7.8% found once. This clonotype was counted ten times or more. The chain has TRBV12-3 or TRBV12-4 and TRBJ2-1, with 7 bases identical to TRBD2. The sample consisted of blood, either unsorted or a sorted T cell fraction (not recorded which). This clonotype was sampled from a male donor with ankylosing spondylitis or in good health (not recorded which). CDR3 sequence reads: CASSGVRERVRNEQFF. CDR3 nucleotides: TGTGCCAGCAGTGGCGTGCGGGAGCGTGTTCGCAATGAGCAGTTCTTC.